This entry describes one T cell receptor (beta chain). Its antigen is unknown. Per germline, CDR1 SGDLS and CDR2 YYNGEE. The CDR3 has 17 residues. V was trimmed by 3 bases and J by 8 bases, leaving 24 bases between them. Sorting that relied on CD45RO/CCR7/CD25/CD127/CD95/CD27 yielded CD4+ naive, central memory, regulatory and stem cell-like memory cells. The data stem from a study of beta chain features in type 1 diabetes. Study-level points and caveats: Type 1 diabetes patients had moderately but significantly shorter TCRB CDR3s in all four CD4+ subsets. Researchers reported that naive, central memory and Treg TCRB repertoires appeared more similar in patients than in healthy donors.

The isolated RNA, all of it, was reverse transcribed, so expressed TCRB transcripts were what got sequenced. Naive, central memory and regulatory T cell samples produced a mean of roughly 3.5 million reads. TCRdb keeps only in-frame clones here, not all; method: immunoSEQ multiplex PCR. The sample has about 150,000 clones; roughly 7.1% are singletons. This sequence joins TRBV9 and TRBJ2-1; TRBD1 is a possible D gene (6 bases). The clonotype comes from a middle-aged woman with type 1 diabetes. The material sequenced was central memory CD4+ T cells from blood. The chain's CDR3 is CASSAGDRSQKGHEQFF. The CDR3 region has the DNA TGTGCCAGCAGCGCAGGGGATAGGTCACAGAAGGGTCATGAGCAGTTCTTC.